What follows are 3 T cell receptor beta chains derived from one specimen sequenced in a study of CD8 T cells in ankylosing spondylitis. TCRdb ran MiXCR on the 5' RACE reads and lists one entry per CDR3 protein. Of about 310,000 distinct CDR3 sequences in the sample, less than 25% were seen once. Sequenced material: blood, either unsorted or a sorted T cell fraction (not recorded which). The receptors were gathered from a female donor with ankylosing spondylitis or in good health (not recorded which).

This clonotype was picked up a small number of times. The chain links TRBV3-1 to TRBJ2-1; TRBD2 might be the D (5 bases). With 1 base removed from V and 8 bases from J, the gap between germline ends came to 18 bases. Germline-derived CDR1 and CDR2 are LGHDT and YNNKEL (reference sequence). The CDR3 runs 16 residues. The DNA for the CDR3 is TGTGCCAGCAGCCAAGGGCTAGCTGGGGTCGCGGATGAGCAGTTCTTC. As protein: CASSQGLAGVADEQFF.

CDR3 sequence: CASSDRRGGSYEQYF. CDR3 DNA sequence: TGTGCCAGCAGTGATAGGCGGGGAGGGTCCTACGAGCAGTACTTC. The chain combines TRBV2 with TRBJ2-7, with 7 positions matching TRBD2. The CDR3 consists of 15 residues. Trimming at V came to 3 bases and at J to 1 base, leaving 6 bases not matched to a gene. Per germline, CDR1 SNHLY and CDR2 FYNNEI.

In this sample, this clonotype turned up a few times. This chain connects TRBV5-1 to TRBJ2-5, with 9 positions matching TRBD2. CDR3 length: 15 residues. The V and J ends lost 1 base and 5 bases, in that order; junction bases with no gene match: 6. Germline V gene data show CDR1 as SGHRS and CDR2 as YFSETQ. The CDR3 sequence is CASSLRGGRAETQYF. The CDR3 coding sequence is TGCGCCAGCAGCTTGAGAGGCGGGAGGGCGGAGACCCAGTACTTC.